The T cell receptor beta chain described here comes from a study of T cell responses to AZD1222 COVID-19 vaccine. Study-wide points: Unmutated variant regions reportedly attract nearly half of all spike-specific TCRs. Clonal diversity was possibly underestimated, and the donors were mostly white British, with more females.

Of note for this clone: What it binds is not known.

The study pooled second doses at about 4 or about 12 weeks. The data were produced by immunoSEQ multiplex PCR, yet TCRdb's version contains in-frame clones alone and is incomplete. The sample carries some 100,000 clones, 70% to 90% recorded once. CDR3 size: 16 residues. Looked up from germline, CDR1 is LGHDT and CDR2 is YNNKEL (reference sequence). The trim removed 2 bases at V and 5 bases at J, leaving 5 bases unmatched. The sequencing here drew on peripheral blood, taken 28 days after the second AZD1222 dose. The receptor was derived from an adult who received the AZD1222 COVID-19 vaccine. The genes are TRBV3-1 (or the pseudogene TRBV3-2) and TRBJ2-2, with 10 nucleotides matching TRBD2. CDR3 sequence: CASSQPSGRGTGELFF. CDR3 nucleotides: TGTGCCAGCAGCCAACCGAGCGGGAGGGGGACCGGGGAGCTGTTTTTT.